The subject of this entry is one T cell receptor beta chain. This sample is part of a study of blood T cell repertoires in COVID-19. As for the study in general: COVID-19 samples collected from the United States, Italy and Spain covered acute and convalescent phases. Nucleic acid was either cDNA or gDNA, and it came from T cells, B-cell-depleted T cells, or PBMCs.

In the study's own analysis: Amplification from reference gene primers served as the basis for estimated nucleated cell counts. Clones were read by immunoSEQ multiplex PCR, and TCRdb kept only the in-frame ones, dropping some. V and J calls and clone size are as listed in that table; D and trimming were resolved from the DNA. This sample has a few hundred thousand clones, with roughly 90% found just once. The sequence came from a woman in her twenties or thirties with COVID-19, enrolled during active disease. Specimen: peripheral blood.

Here the CDR3 DNA reads TGTGCCAGCAGTTTATCGGGAGGCCGGTTTAACAATGAGCAGTTCTTC. This gives the protein CASSLSGGRFNNEQFF. V usage is TRBV28 and J usage is TRBJ2-1, with 7 bases matching TRBD2. Trimming at V came to 1 base and at J to 5 bases, leaving 8 bases not matched to a gene. The length of the CDR3 is 16 residues. Germline lookup yields CDR1 MDHEN and CDR2 SYDVKM. Complete variable domain (other parts from reference TRBV28 and TRBJ2-1): DVKVTQSSRYLVKRTGEKVFLECVQDMDHENMFWYRQDPGLGLRLIYFSYDVKMKEKGDIPEGYSVSREKKERFSLILESASTNQTSMYLCASSLSGGRFNNEQFFGPGTRLTVL.